This T cell receptor beta chain was identified during a study of T cell repertoires in cytomegalovirus infection. The wider study: Public TCR beta signatures provided an indication of both CMV infection and a matching HLA type.

As for this clonotype: The antigen remains undetermined.

TCRdb processed the reads anew with MiXCR; each CDR3 protein has one entry. The sample records roughly 100,000 distinct CDR3 sequences, 16% being singletons. Study-level findings and limits: What dominated the ex vivo response were HLA-C-restricted CMV-specific TCR beta clonotypes. CMV carriers having the relevant HLA were flagged by cumulative public TCR beta family frequency.

The receptor comes from a human donor in good health (CMV status not recorded). Some clones in this sample may be carry-over from other donors' samples. The material sequenced was PBMCs.

The CDR3 DNA is TGTGCCAGCAGCCAAGTTCCCGGTGAAGCTTTCTTT. Translating it yields CASSQVPGEAFF. The chain joins TRBV4-2 to TRBJ1-1; D is unresolved. This CDR3 contains 12 residues. From germline, CDR1 is LGHNA and CDR2 YNFKEQ. V lost 1 base, J lost 7 bases, and 7 bases lay in between.